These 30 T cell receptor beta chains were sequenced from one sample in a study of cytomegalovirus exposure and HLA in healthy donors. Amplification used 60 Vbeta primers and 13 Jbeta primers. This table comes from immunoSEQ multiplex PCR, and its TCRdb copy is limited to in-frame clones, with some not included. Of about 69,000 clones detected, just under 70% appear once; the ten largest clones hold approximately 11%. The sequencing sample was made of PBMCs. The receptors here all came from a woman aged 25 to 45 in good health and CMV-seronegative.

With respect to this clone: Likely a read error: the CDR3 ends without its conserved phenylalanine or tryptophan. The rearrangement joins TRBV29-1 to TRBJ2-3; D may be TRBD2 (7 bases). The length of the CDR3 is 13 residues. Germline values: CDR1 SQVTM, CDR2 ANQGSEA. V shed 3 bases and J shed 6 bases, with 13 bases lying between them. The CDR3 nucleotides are TGCAGCGTTGATCTGCGGGGGCAGGATACGCAGTATGTT. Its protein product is CSVDLRGQDTQYV.

The DNA of the CDR3 is TGTGCCAGCAGTTTCACGGGGACACCGCCTAACACTGAAGCTTTCTTT. It is translated as CASSFTGTPPNTEAFF. The chain couples TRBV28 to TRBJ1-1; a weak D match, TRBD1 (6 bases). Per the germline V gene, CDR1 is MDHEN and CDR2 is SYDVKM. V was pared by 3 bases and J by 2 bases, with 16 bases between. This CDR3 spans 16 amino acids.

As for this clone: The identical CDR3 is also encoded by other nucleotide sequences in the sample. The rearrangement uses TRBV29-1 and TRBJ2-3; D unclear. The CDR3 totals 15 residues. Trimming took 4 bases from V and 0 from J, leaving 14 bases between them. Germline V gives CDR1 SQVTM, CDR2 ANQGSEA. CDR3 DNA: TGCAGCGTTGTCCCAGCCGCGGCAAGCACAGATACGCAGTATTTT. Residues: CSVVPAAASTDTQYF.

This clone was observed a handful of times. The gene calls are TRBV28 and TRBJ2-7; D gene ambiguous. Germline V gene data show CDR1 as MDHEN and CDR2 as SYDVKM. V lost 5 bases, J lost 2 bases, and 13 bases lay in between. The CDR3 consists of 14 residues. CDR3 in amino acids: CASSANWAPYEQYF. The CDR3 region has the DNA TGTGCCAGCAGTGCCAATTGGGCACCCTACGAGCAGTACTTC.

CDR3 amino acids: CASSLVADEGSPLHF. In nucleotides, the CDR3 is TGCGCCAGCAGCTTGGTAGCAGACGAAGGTTCACCCCTCCACTTT. The rearrangement links TRBV5-1 to TRBJ1-6; unclear D gene. This CDR3 spans 15 amino acids. V was cut by 0 bases and J by 9 bases, with 13 bases left in between. Germline V gene data show CDR1 as SGHRS and CDR2 as YFSETQ.

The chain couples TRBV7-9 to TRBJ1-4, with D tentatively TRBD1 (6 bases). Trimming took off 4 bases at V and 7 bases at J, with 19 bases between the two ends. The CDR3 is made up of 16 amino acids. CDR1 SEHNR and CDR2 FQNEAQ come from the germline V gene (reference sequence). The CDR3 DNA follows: TGTGCCAGCAGCTCCCCAGGGGCTGTCCGGGCTGAAAAACTGTTTTTT. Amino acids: CASSSPGAVRAEKLFF.

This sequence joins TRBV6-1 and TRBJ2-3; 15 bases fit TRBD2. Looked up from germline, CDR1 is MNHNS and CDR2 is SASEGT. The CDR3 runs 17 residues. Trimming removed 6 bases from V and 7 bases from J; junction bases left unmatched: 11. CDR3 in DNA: TGTGCCAGCAGGGAAAGGACTAGCGGGGGGGCCATGAATACGCAGTATTTT. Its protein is CASRERTSGGAMNTQYF.

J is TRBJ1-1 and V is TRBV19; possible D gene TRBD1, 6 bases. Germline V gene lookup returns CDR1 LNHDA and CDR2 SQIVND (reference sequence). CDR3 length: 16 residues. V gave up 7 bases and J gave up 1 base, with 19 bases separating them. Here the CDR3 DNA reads TGTGCCAGTACCACCGTTACAGGGTCCTGGAACACTGAAGCTTTCTTT. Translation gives CASTTVTGSWNTEAFF.

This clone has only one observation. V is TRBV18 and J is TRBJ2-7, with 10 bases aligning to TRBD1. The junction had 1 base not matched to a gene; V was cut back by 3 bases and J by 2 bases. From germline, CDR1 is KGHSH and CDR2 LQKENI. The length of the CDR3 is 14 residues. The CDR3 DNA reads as TGTGCCAGCTCACCCGGGACAGGGGCCTACGAGCAGTACTTC. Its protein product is CASSPGTGAYEQYF.

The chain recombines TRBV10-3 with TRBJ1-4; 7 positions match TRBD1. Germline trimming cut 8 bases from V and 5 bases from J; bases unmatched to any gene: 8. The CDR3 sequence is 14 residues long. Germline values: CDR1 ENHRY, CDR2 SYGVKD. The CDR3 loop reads CAIGAQGINEKLFF. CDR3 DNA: TGTGCCATCGGGGCACAGGGGATAAATGAAAAACTGTTTTTT.

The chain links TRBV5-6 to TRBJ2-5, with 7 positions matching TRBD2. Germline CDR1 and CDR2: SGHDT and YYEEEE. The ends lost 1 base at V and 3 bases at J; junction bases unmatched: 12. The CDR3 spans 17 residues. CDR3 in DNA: TGTGCCAGCAGCTTGTACGGCGGCGGGGGAGCTAAAGAGACCCAGTACTTC. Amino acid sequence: CASSLYGGGGAKETQYF.

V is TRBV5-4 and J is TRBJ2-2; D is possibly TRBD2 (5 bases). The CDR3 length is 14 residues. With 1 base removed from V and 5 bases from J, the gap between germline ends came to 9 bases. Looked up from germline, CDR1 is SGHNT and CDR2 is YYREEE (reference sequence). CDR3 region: CASSLWTATGELFF. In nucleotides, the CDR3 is TGTGCCAGCAGCTTGTGGACTGCAACCGGGGAGCTGTTTTTT. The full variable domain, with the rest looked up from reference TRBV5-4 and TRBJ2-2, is ETGVTQSPTHLIKTRGQQVTLRCSSQSGHNTVSWYQQALGQGPQFIFQYYREEENGRGNFPPRFSGLQFPNYSSELNVNALELDDSALYLCASSLWTATGELFFGEGSRLTVL.

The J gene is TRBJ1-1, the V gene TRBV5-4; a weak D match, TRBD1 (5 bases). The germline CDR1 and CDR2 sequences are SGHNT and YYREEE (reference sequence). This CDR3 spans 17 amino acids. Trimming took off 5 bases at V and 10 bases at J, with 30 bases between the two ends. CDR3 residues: CASSSPAQGDGYASAFF. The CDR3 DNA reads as TGTGCCAGCAGTTCCCCCGCGCAGGGCGATGGTTACGCTTCAGCTTTCTTT.

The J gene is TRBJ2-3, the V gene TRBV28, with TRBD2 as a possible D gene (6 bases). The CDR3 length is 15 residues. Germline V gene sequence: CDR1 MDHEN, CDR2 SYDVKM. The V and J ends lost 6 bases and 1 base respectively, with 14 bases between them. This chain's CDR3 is CASRGAGRRTDTQYF. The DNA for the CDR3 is TGTGCCAGCAGAGGAGCGGGCAGACGCACAGATACGCAGTATTTT.

CDR3 nucleotides: TGTGCCAGCAGCCCGACCCTACAGGGGGCCGAGAAAAACATTCAGTACTTC. Protein: CASSPTLQGAEKNIQYF. V gene TRBV9 combines with J gene TRBJ2-4; 9 bases are a match to TRBD1. Germline values: CDR1 SGDLS, CDR2 YYNGEE. V was clipped by 4 bases and J by 4 bases; unmatched bases: 12. The CDR3 spans 17 residues. Drawing the rest from reference TRBV9 and TRBJ2-4, the complete variable domain is DSGVTQTPKHLITATGQRVTLRCSPRSGDLSVYWYQQSLDQGLQFLIQYYNGEERAKGNILERFSAQQFPDLHSELNLSSLELGDSALYFCASSPTLQGAEKNIQYFGAGTRLSVL.

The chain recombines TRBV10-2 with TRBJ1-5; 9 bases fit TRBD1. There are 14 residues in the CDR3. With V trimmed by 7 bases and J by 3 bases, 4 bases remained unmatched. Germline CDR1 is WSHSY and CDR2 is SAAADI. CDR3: CASKGQGDNQPQHF. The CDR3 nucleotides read TGCGCCAGCAAGGGACAGGGAGACAATCAGCCCCAGCATTTT.

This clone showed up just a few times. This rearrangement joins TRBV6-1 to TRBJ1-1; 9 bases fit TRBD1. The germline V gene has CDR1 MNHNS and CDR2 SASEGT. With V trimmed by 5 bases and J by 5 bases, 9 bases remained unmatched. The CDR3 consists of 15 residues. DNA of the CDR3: TGTGCCAGCAGTCAAACGGACAGGGGTTTTACTGAAGCTTTCTTT. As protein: CASSQTDRGFTEAFF.

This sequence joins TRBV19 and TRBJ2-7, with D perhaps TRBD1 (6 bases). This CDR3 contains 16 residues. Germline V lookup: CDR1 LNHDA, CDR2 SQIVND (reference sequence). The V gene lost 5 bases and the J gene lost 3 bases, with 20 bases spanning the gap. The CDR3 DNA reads TGTGCCAGTAGTCCCAGGGGCAGGTCTTGGGACTACGAGCAGTACTTC. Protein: CASSPRGRSWDYEQYF.

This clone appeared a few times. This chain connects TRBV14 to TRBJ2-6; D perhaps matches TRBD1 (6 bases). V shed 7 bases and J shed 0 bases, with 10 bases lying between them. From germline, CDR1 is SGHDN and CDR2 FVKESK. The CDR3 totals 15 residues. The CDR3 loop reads CASNKDSSGANVLTF. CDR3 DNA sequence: TGTGCCAGCAACAAGGACAGCTCTGGGGCCAACGTCCTGACTTTC.

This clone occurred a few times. DNA for the CDR3: TGTGCCAGCAGCTTGGGAGAAGGGGAAACCTATGGCTACACCTTC. Protein sequence: CASSLGEGETYGYTF. The chain links TRBV5-4 to TRBJ1-2; D may be TRBD1 (5 bases). The CDR3 totals 15 residues. V lost 0 bases to trimming and J lost 4 bases, with 13 bases between them. Germline assignment: CDR1 SGHNT and CDR2 YYREEE (reference sequence).

The CDR3 nucleotides are TGTGCCAGTAGTCCAGGCGGCGGGGGCACTGAAGCTTTCTTT. Translation gives CASSPGGGGTEAFF. The chain links TRBV19 to TRBJ1-1; maybe TRBD1 (5 bases). V was clipped by 5 bases and J by 4 bases, with 14 bases between them. Germline-derived CDR1 and CDR2 are LNHDA and SQIVND (reference sequence). CDR3 size: 14 residues.

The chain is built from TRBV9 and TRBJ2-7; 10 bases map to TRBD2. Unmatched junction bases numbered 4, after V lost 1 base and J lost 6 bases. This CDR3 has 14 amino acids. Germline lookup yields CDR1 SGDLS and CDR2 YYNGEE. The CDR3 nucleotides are TGTGCCAGCAGCGTAAGCGGGGGGGCAGTCGAGCAGTACTTC. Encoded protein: CASSVSGGAVEQYF.

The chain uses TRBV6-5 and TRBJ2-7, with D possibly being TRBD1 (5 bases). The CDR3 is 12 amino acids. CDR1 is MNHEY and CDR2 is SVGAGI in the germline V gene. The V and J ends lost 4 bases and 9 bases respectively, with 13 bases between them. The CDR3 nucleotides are TGTGCCAGCAGTTGGGGCCCTCACGGGCAGTACTTC. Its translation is CASSWGPHGQYF.

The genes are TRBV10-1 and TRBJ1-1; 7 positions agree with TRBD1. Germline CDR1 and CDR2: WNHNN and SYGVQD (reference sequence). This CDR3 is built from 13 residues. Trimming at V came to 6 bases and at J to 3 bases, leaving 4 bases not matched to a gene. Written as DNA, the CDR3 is TGCGCCAGCAGAGACAGGGTCGACACTGAAGCTTTCTTT. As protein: CASRDRVDTEAFF.

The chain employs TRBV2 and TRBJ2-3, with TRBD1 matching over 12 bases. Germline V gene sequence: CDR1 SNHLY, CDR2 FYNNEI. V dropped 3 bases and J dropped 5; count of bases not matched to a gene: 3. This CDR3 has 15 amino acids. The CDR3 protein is CASSDRDRGQDTQYF. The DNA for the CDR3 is TGTGCCAGCAGTGATAGGGACAGGGGGCAAGATACGCAGTATTTT.

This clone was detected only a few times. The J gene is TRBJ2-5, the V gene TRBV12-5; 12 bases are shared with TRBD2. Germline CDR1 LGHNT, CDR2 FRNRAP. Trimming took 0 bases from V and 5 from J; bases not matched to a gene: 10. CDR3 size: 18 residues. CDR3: CASGLVSPSGGAIETQYF. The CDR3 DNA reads TGTGCTAGTGGTTTGGTTTCCCCTAGCGGGGGGGCGATCGAGACCCAGTACTTC. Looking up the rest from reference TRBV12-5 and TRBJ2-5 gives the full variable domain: DARVTQTPRHKVTEMGQEVTMRCQPILGHNTVFWYRQTMMQGLELLAYFRNRAPLDDSGMPKDRFSAEMPDATLATLKIQPSEPRDSAVYFCASGLVSPSGGAIETQYFGPGTRLLVL.

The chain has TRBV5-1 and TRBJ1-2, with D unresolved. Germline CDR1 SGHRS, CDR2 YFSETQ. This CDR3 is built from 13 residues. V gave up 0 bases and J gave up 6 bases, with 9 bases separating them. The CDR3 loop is CASSLDSLNGYTF. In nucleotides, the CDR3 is TGCGCCAGCAGCTTGGACAGCCTTAATGGCTACACCTTC.

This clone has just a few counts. CDR3 DNA: TGCGCCAGCAGCCTGGACAGGGTTACCGGGGAGCTGTTTTTT. Amino acid sequence: CASSLDRVTGELFF. The chain links TRBV4-1 to TRBJ2-2, with TRBD1 matching over 8 bases. Looked up from germline, CDR1 is MGHRA and CDR2 is YSYEKL. Losses at the gene ends were 4 bases for V and 5 bases for J; bases not matched to a gene: 3. The CDR3 covers 14 residues.

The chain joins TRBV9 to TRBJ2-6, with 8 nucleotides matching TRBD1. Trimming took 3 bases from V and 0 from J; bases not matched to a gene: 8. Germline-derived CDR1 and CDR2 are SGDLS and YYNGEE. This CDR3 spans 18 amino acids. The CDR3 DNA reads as TGTGCCAGCAGCGGACGGGACAGGCTAAGCTCTGGGGCCAACGTCCTGACTTTC. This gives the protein CASSGRDRLSSGANVLTF.

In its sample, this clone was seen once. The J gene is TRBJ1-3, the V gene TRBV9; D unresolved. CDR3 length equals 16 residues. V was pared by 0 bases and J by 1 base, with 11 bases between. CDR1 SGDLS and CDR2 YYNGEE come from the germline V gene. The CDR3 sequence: CASSVGSGDSGNTIYF. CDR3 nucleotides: TGTGCCAGCAGCGTAGGCAGCGGAGATTCTGGAAACACCATATATTTT.